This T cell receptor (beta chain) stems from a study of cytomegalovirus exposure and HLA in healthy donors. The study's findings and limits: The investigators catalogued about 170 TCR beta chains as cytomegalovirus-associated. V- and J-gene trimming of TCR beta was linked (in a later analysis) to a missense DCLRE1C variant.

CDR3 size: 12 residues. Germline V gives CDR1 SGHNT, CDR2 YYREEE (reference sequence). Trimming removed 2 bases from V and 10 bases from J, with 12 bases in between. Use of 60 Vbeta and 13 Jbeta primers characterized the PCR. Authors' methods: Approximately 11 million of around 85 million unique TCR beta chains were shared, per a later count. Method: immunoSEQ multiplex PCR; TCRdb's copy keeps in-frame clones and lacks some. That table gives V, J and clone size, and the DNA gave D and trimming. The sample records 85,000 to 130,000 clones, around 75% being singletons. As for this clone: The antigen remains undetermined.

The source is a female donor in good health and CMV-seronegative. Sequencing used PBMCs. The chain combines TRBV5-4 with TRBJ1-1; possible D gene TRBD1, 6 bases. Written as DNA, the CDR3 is TGTGCCAGCAGCTTCACAGGGATAGGAGCTTTCTTT. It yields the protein CASSFTGIGAFF.